This T cell receptor beta chain was captured in a study of preoperative IRX-2 immunotherapy in early breast cancer. TCRdb's table, derived via immunoSEQ multiplex PCR, lists solely in-frame clones and lacks some. This table holds approximately 38,000 clones, roughly 82% found once. The germline CDR1 and CDR2 sequences are MNHGY and SAAAGT. CDR3 length: 14 residues. V lost 6 bases to trimming and J lost 8 bases; unmatched junction nucleotides: 3. The treatment was: preoperative locoregional IRX-2 cytokine immunotherapy. Samples came from a phase Ib trial of preoperative locoregional IRX-2 cytokine immunotherapy. This clone appeared a single time.

The sequenced sample was lymph node tissue, obtained after IRX-2 immunotherapy. The clonotype was recovered from a human donor with breast cancer. V usage is TRBV6-8 and J usage is TRBJ1-6, with 11 bases aligning to TRBD1. CDR3 sequence (DNA): TGTGCCAGCAGCCGGACAGGGGGCGATTCACCCCTCCACTTT. As protein: CASSRTGGDSPLHF.